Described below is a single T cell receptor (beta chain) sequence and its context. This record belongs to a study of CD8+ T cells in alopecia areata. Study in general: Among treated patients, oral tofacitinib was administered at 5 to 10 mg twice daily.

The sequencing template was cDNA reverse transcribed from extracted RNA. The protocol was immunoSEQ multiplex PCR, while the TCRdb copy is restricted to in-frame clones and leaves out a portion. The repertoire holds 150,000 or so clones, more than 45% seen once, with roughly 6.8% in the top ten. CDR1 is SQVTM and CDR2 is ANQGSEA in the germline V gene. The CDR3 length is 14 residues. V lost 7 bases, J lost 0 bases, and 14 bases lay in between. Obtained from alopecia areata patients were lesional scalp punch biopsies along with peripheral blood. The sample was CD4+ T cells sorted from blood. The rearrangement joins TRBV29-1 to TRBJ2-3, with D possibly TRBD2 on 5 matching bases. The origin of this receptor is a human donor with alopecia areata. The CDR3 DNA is TGCAGCGCGCCCACTAGGCCTAGCACAGATACGCAGTATTTT. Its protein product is CSAPTRPSTDTQYF.